This record looks at one T cell receptor (beta chain) sequence and its context. Its specificity is not known. This sample stems from a study of monozygotic twins with inflammatory bowel disease. The CDR3 extends over 18 amino acids. The V gene's germline CDR1 is LGHDT and CDR2 YNNKEL (reference sequence). TCRdb reprocessed the 5' RACE reads, with one entry per CDR3 protein and no DNA. This repertoire includes more than 120,000 distinct CDR3 sequences. Study-wide results and limits: Researchers report that IBD patients shared fewer clonotypes with others than healthy twins, especially amid disease activity. The existence of one strong signal or clonotype linked to IBD lacked support. The data offered no way to tell different T cell subtypes apart.

This clonotype was obtained from a human donor with ulcerative colitis or Crohn's disease, or a healthy co-twin of an affected twin (not recorded which). Sequencing was carried out using blood. The chain recombines TRBV3-1 with TRBJ2-7. CDR3 protein: CASSQDLDIGIPPYEQYF.